This TCR beta chain was observed in a study of control samples from healthy donors and cancer patients. TCRdb's table, derived via immunoSEQ multiplex PCR, lists solely in-frame clones and lacks some. The table shows around 180,000 clones, with about 90% occurring only once. In germline, CDR1 is MNHEY, CDR2 SVGAGI. V was shortened by 10 bases and J by 1 base, with 13 bases between the two germline ends. This CDR3 is 13 amino acids long. The sequencing sample was made of blood. The J gene is TRBJ1-1, the V gene TRBV6-5; possible D gene TRBD1, 5 bases. This TCR came from a woman aged 30 to 39 in good health. For the CDR3, the DNA is TGTGCCATTAAGGGGAGGTCGAACACTGAAGCTTTCTTT. This translates into CAIKGRSNTEAFF.